This TCR beta chain is drawn from a study of radiation and T cells in renal cell carcinoma. Study-level results: Top tumor clonotypes rose in blood 2 weeks post-radiation, then contracted.

The time point here: baseline pretreatment blood. Stated treatment: 15 Gy SBRT to primary tumor, nephrectomy 4 weeks later. To note about this clone: No antigen is known for it.

This CDR3 region has 15 residues. Germline assignment: CDR1 SGHVS and CDR2 FNYEAQ. The V end was cut by 0 bases, the J end by 0 bases, with 8 bases between. Method: immunoSEQ multiplex PCR; TCRdb's copy keeps in-frame clones and lacks some. The sample carries just over 95,000 clones, 75% to 90% recorded once. The receptor was isolated from a man over 45 with renal cell carcinoma. The specimen was blood, collected from a patient whose treatment included radiotherapy and nephrectomy. The chain links TRBV7-6 to TRBJ1-1; TRBD1 is a possible D gene (5 bases). CDR3 residues: CASSLAAGLNTEAFF. CDR3 in DNA: TGTGCCAGCAGCTTAGCGGCAGGGTTGAACACTGAAGCTTTCTTT.